The 8 T cell receptor beta chains reported below all come from one sample, sequenced in a study of CD8 T cells in ankylosing spondylitis. TCRdb analysed the 5' RACE reads with MiXCR anew, one entry per CDR3 protein. The data hold about 69,000 distinct CDR3 sequences, with under 5.5% observed a single time. Sequencing was carried out using blood, either unsorted or a sorted T cell fraction (not recorded which). These receptors all come from a male donor with ankylosing spondylitis or in good health (not recorded which).

This clonotype was seen at least ten times. This CDR3 is CATSGNPGQGSVDEQFF. CDR3 bases: TGTGCCACCAGTGGCAACCCGGGACAGGGATCGGTAGATGAGCAGTTCTTC. This chain uses TRBV24-1 with TRBJ2-1, with 9 positions matching TRBD1. CDR1 and CDR2 (germline): KGHDR, SFDVKD. This CDR3 is 17 amino acids long. The V segment lost 5 bases and the J segment 8 bases; nucleotides outside the gene matches: 15.

This clonotype has ten or more counts. V and J are TRBV20-1 and TRBJ2-7, with 8 positions matching TRBD1. Germline V gene sequence: CDR1 DFQATT, CDR2 SNEGSKA (reference sequence). This CDR3 region has 15 residues. The V and J ends lost 6 bases and 3 bases, in that order; junction bases with no gene match: 13. In DNA form, the CDR3 reads TGCAGTGCGACCTCCCCCGGGACAGGCGTCTACGAGCAGTACTTC. Its protein product is CSATSPGTGVYEQYF.

This clonotype was counted at least ten times. The rearrangement links TRBV28 to TRBJ2-5; D not certain. V was shortened by 6 bases and J by 4 bases, with 9 bases between the two germline ends. Per the germline V gene, CDR1 is MDHEN and CDR2 is SYDVKM. This CDR3 has 12 amino acids. CDR3 nucleotide sequence: TGTGCCAGCAGACCCGACCCAGAGACCCAGTACTTC. It translates to CASRPDPETQYF.

The sample holds many counts of this clonotype. This chain joins TRBV6-1 and TRBJ1-1; tentatively, D is TRBD1 (6 bases). With 7 bases removed from V and 5 bases from J, the gap between germline ends came to 17 bases. In germline, CDR1 is MNHNS, CDR2 SASEGT. The CDR3 runs to 14 residues. CDR3 region: CASTHSGGQTEAFF. The CDR3 DNA follows: TGTGCCAGCACCCATAGTGGGGGGCAAACTGAAGCTTTCTTT.

This clonotype was recorded at least ten times. The rearrangement uses TRBV4-3 and TRBJ2-2; 8 bases are a match to TRBD2. Germline CDR1 is LGHNA and CDR2 is YSLEER. Trimming cost V 0 bases and J 7 bases; bases outside gene matches: 10. The CDR3 runs to 17 residues. The CDR3 sequence is CASSQDWTGGAVGELFF. CDR3 sequence (DNA): TGCGCCAGCAGCCAAGATTGGACCGGGGGGGCAGTCGGGGAGCTGTTTTTT.

The sample holds many counts of this clonotype. The chain has TRBV5-1 and TRBJ1-1, with 8 bases that match TRBD1. This CDR3 spans 14 amino acids. The germline gives CDR1 SGHRS, CDR2 YFSETQ. With V trimmed by 4 bases and J by 1 base, 3 bases remained unmatched. The CDR3 coding sequence is TGCGCCAGCAGCCCCGGGACAGGGAACACTGAAGCTTTCTTT. Encoded protein: CASSPGTGNTEAFF.

This clonotype was detected ten times or more. The CDR3 bases are TGCGCCAGCAGCTTGCAAGCGGGGGCCCTAAGCACAGATACGCAGTATTTT. Translating it yields CASSLQAGALSTDTQYF. The gene calls are TRBV5-1 and TRBJ2-3; TRBD2 aligns across 8 bases. V lost 1 base, J lost 0 bases, and 7 bases stayed unmatched. The CDR3 consists of 17 residues. Germline CDR1 reads SGHRS; CDR2 reads YFSETQ.

This clonotype was counted at least ten times. This chain joins TRBV12-3 or TRBV12-4 and TRBJ1-2; tentatively, D is TRBD1 (5 bases). V shed 7 bases and J shed 2 bases, with 17 bases lying between them. This CDR3 contains 15 residues. In DNA, the CDR3 is TGTGCCAGCACTCCCTCGGGGCGCCAGAACTATGGCTACACCTTC. Amino acids: CASTPSGRQNYGYTF.